This entry lists 17 T cell receptor beta chains sequenced from one sample in a study of OX40 agonist ivuxolimab in advanced cancers. Library preparation was by the immunoSEQ multiplex PCR assay. The immuneACCESS repertoire file appears here via TCRdb, limited to in-frame rearrangements. These files lack a portion of the clones; in checked studies, under half of the deficit traces to unresolved V genes, and the cause of the others is not known. For this sample the table gives about 140,000 clones, of which about 93% were detected only once. In total, the top ten clones hold under 1.3% of the sample. Material: CD4+ or CD8+ T cells sorted from blood, obtained in a trial of the OX40 agonist ivuxolimab. The receptor source for this set is an adult with an advanced solid tumor such as melanoma, head and neck, liver or kidney cancer.

In DNA form, the CDR3 reads TGTGCCAGCAGCCCCCCGGGAGGGTTCACCGGGGAGCTGTTTTTT. Residues: CASSPPGGFTGELFF. This chain connects TRBV7-9 to TRBJ2-2; TRBD2 agrees at 8 bases. Germline V lookup: CDR1 SEHNR, CDR2 FQNEAQ (reference sequence). This CDR3 is 15 amino acids long. V lost 5 bases, J lost 4 bases, and 6 bases stayed unmatched.

The rearrangement joins TRBV7-9 to TRBJ2-7; 7 bases are a match to TRBD1. Germline lookup yields CDR1 SEHNR and CDR2 FQNEAQ (reference sequence). This CDR3 contains 14 residues. J gave up 3 bases and V 5 bases, and 7 bases lay outside the gene matches. CDR3: CASSLWTGHYEQYF. The CDR3 bases are TGTGCCAGCAGCCTCTGGACAGGACACTACGAGCAGTACTTC.

The rearrangement links TRBV5-4 to TRBJ1-1; D is ambiguous. The germline CDR1 and CDR2 sequences are SGHNT and YYREEE (reference sequence). The CDR3 totals 14 residues. V was shortened by 7 bases and J by 0 bases, with 13 bases between the two germline ends. The chain's CDR3 is CASAAGALNTEAFF. As DNA, the CDR3 is TGTGCCAGCGCTGCAGGAGCATTGAACACTGAAGCTTTCTTT. The complete variable domain, with remaining parts taken from reference TRBV5-4 and TRBJ1-1, reads ETGVTQSPTHLIKTRGQQVTLRCSSQSGHNTVSWYQQALGQGPQFIFQYYREEENGRGNFPPRFSGLQFPNYSSELNVNALELDDSALYLCASAAGALNTEAFFGQGTRLTVV.

This chain joins TRBV19 and TRBJ1-3, with D hard to call. The germline CDR1 and CDR2 sequences are LNHDA and SQIVND (reference sequence). V was pared by 10 bases and J by 4 bases, with 20 bases between. This CDR3 is built from 15 residues. CDR3 DNA: TGTGCCACCAGACGGATGATTGGGTCGGGAAACACCATATATTTT. Translation gives CATRRMIGSGNTIYF.

J is TRBJ2-3 and V is TRBV5-5; weak D call: TRBD1 (6 bases). CDR1 is SGHKS and CDR2 is YYEKEE in the germline V gene (reference sequence). V lost 2 bases, J lost 6 bases, and 7 bases lay in between. There are 12 residues in the CDR3. The CDR3 protein is CASSLRGDTQYF. DNA for the CDR3: TGTGCCAGCAGCTTAAGGGGGGATACGCAGTATTTT.

V is TRBV28 and J is TRBJ2-4; 7 bases match TRBD1. Germline V gives CDR1 MDHEN, CDR2 SYDVKM. Trimming cost V 7 bases and J 3 bases; bases outside gene matches: 12. The CDR3 has 16 residues. The CDR3 sequence: CASTRNRGMDKNIQYF. CDR3 in DNA: TGTGCCAGCACCCGAAACAGGGGCATGGACAAAAACATTCAGTACTTC.

The CDR3 DNA is TGTGCCAGCACCCTAACCCCCGACAATTTTTACGAGCAGTACTTC. Encoded protein: CASTLTPDNFYEQYF. This chain links TRBV27 with TRBJ2-7; D ambiguous. V was shortened by 7 bases and J by 4 bases, with 20 bases between the two germline ends. The V gene's germline CDR1 is MNHEY and CDR2 SMNVEV (reference sequence). CDR3 length: 15 amino acids.

The chain recombines TRBV9 with TRBJ1-2; 10 positions agree with TRBD1. CDR3 length equals 17 residues. From germline, CDR1 is SGDLS and CDR2 YYNGEE. Losses at the gene ends were 4 bases for V and 7 bases for J; bases not matched to a gene: 16. This CDR3 is CASSPREGDRGYLGYTF. Here the CDR3 DNA reads TGTGCCAGCAGCCCCCGGGAGGGGGACAGGGGTTATCTTGGCTACACCTTC.

The chain employs TRBV15 and TRBJ1-2; 7 bases align to TRBD1. Looked up from germline, CDR1 is LNHNV and CDR2 is YYDKDF (reference sequence). Trimming cost V 0 bases and J 8 bases; bases outside gene matches: 9. The CDR3 sequence is 15 residues long. In DNA, the CDR3 is TGTGCCACCAGCAGAGATGCCGTCGCAGGGGGGGGCTACACCTTC. It codes for CATSRDAVAGGGYTF.

J is TRBJ1-2 and V is TRBV19; D gene uncertain. CDR3 length: 13 residues. From germline, CDR1 is LNHDA and CDR2 SQIVND (reference sequence). Trimming stripped 1 base from V and 7 bases from J, with 10 bases between. CDR3 residues: CASSIVEPLGYTF. The DNA of the CDR3 is TGTGCCAGTAGTATAGTGGAACCCCTTGGCTACACCTTC. Filled out from reference TRBV19 and TRBJ1-2, the complete variable domain reads DGGITQSPKYLFRKEGQNVTLSCEQNLNHDAMYWYRQDPGQGLRLIYYSQIVNDFQKGDIAEGYSVSREKKESFPLTVTSAQKNPTAFYLCASSIVEPLGYTFGSGTRLTVV.

The J gene is TRBJ2-1, the V gene TRBV5-1; TRBD1 is a possible D gene (6 bases). In germline, CDR1 is SGHRS, CDR2 YFSETQ. V was pared by 4 bases and J by 5 bases, with 13 bases between. The CDR3 has 14 residues. The CDR3 sequence: CASSVQQGDNEQFF. Here the CDR3 DNA reads TGCGCCAGCAGCGTGCAACAGGGAGACAATGAGCAGTTCTTC.

The chain has TRBV27 and TRBJ1-2; D is uncertain. Germline V lookup: CDR1 MNHEY, CDR2 SMNVEV (reference sequence). The CDR3 runs to 15 residues. Trimming removed 2 bases at V and 0 bases at J, with 10 bases between. The CDR3 DNA sequence: TGTGCCAGCAGTTTAGCGGGCAGGTCTAACTATGGCTACACCTTC. Translated: CASSLAGRSNYGYTF.

The chain is built from TRBV7-9 and TRBJ2-5, with 8 bases identical to TRBD1. The germline gives CDR1 SEHNR, CDR2 FQNEAQ (reference sequence). Trimming took 2 bases from V and 3 from J; bases not matched to a gene: 17. CDR3 length equals 19 residues. The CDR3 DNA follows: TGTGCCAGCAGCTTAAGCGGATGGGGCAGGGGGCGAAGGGAAGAGACCCAGTACTTC. It encodes CASSLSGWGRGRREETQYF.

The CDR3 protein is CASSYWGQGAYEQYF. The CDR3 nucleotides read TGTGCCAGCAGTTACTGGGGACAGGGAGCCTACGAGCAGTACTTC. The chain combines TRBV6-5 with TRBJ2-7, with 9 bases aligning to TRBD1. Losses at the gene ends were 1 base for V and 2 bases for J; bases not matched to a gene: 3. CDR3 length: 15 amino acids. CDR1 and CDR2 from the germline V gene are MNHEY and SVGAGI.

This clone was observed once. The V and J genes are TRBV7-2 and TRBJ2-7; TRBD1 aligns across 7 bases. The CDR3 consists of 16 residues. Germline V gene data show CDR1 as SGHTA and CDR2 as FQGNSA. V lost 3 bases and J lost 4; bases outside the gene matches: 12. CDR3 sequence reads: CASSFRPGQRIYEQYF. In DNA, the CDR3 is TGTGCCAGCAGCTTTCGACCGGGACAGAGGATATACGAGCAGTACTTC.

The chain uses TRBV5-6 and TRBJ2-7; 9 bases are shared with TRBD1. V was clipped by 2 bases and J by 4 bases; unmatched bases: 7. CDR3 length: 15 amino acids. Per the germline V gene, CDR1 is SGHDT and CDR2 is YYEEEE. The CDR3 reads CASSLPGQGLYEQYF. CDR3 sequence (DNA): TGTGCCAGCAGCTTACCGGGACAGGGTTTGTACGAGCAGTACTTC.

This clone was observed once. This sequence joins TRBV6-5 and TRBJ2-1; weak D call: TRBD2 (6 bases). The CDR3 is 15 residues long. Between the trimmed V and J ends, which lost 6 bases and 6 bases, there was a span of 18 bases. Germline V gene lookup returns CDR1 MNHEY and CDR2 SVGAGI. CDR3 bases: TGTGCCAGCAGCCCGACTAGGAGTTCTTTCAATGAGCAGTTCTTC. It specifies CASSPTRSSFNEQFF.